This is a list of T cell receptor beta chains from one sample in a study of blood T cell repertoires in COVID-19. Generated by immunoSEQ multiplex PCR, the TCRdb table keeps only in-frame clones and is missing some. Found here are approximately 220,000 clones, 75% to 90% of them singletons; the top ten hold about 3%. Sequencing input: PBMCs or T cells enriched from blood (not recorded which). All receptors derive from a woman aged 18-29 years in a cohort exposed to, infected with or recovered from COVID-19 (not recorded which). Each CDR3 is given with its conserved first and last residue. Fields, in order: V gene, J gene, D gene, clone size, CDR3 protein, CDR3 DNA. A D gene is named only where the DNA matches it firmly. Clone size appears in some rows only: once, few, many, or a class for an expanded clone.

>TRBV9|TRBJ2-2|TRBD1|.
CASSVGTAIPGELFF
TGTGCCAGCAGCGTCGGGACAGCTATACCCGGGGAGCTGTTTTTT
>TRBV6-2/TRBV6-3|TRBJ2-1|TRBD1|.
CASSYTGGYNEQFF
TGTGCCAGCAGTTACACAGGGGGCTACAATGAGCAGTTCTTC
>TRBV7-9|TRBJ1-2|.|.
CASSLNTGSYGYTF
TGTGCCAGCAGCTTGAACACAGGGTCCTATGGCTACACCTTC
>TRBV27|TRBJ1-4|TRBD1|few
CASSYLGQENEKLFF
TGTGCCAGCAGTTACCTGGGACAGGAGAATGAAAAACTGTTTTTT
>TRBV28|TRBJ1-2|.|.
CASSVSRGYTF
TGTGCCAGCAGCGTTTCGCGGGGCTACACCTTC
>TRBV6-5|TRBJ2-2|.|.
CASSSPHTGELFF
TGTGCCAGCAGTTCCCCTCACACCGGGGAGCTGTTTTTT
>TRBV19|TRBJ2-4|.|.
CASSIARESNIQYF
TGTGCCAGTAGTATTGCTCGGGAGAGCAACATTCAGTACTTC
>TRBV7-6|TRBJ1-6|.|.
CASSLDKGRPLHF
TGTGCCAGCAGCTTAGATAAGGGGCGGCCCCTCCACTTT
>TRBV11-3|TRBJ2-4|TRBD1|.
CASSLRGDRGKNIQYF
TGTGCCAGCAGCTTGAGGGGGGACAGGGGAAAAAACATTCAGTACTTC
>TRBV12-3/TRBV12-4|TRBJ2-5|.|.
CASSLRGETQYF
TGTGCCAGCAGCCTTCGGGGAGAAACCCAGTACTTC
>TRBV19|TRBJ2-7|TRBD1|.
CASKGAPYEQYF
TGTGCCAGTAAGGGGGCCCCCTACGAGCAGTACTTC
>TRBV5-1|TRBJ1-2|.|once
CASSYLLGRTTNYGYTF
TGCGCCAGCAGCTATCTTCTCGGTCGGACTACTAACTATGGCTACACCTTC
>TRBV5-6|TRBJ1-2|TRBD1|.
CASSLAGGAFNYGYTF
TGTGCCAGCAGCTTGGCAGGGGGCGCGTTTAACTATGGCTACACCTTC
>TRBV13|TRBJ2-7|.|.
CASSQAEYTSSYEQYF
TGTGCCAGCAGCCAGGCCGAATATACGAGCTCCTACGAGCAGTACTTC
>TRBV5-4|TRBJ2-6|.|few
CASSLDRISSGANVLTF
TGTGCCAGCAGCTTAGACAGGATTAGCTCTGGGGCCAACGTCCTGACTTTC
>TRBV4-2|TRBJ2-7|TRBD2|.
CASSPPGGGLNEQYF
TGTGCCAGCAGCCCCCCCGGGGGGGGGCTCAACGAGCAGTACTTC
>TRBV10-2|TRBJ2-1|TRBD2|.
CASRLAGGYNEQFF
TGCGCCAGCCGACTAGCGGGAGGGTACAATGAGCAGTTCTTC
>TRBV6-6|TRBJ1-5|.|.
CASSLLQLNQPQHF
TGTGCCAGCAGTTTACTCCAACTGAATCAGCCCCAGCATTTT
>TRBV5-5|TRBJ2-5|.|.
CASSLIPSSGQETQYF
TGTGCCAGCAGCTTGATTCCCAGTAGCGGACAAGAGACCCAGTACTTC
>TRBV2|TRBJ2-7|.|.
CASSAGGGAIYEQYF
TGTGCCAGCAGTGCGGGAGGGGGCGCGATCTACGAGCAGTACTTC
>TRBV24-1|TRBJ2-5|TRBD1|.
CATSDFGTGRVETQYF
TGTGCCACCAGTGATTTCGGGACAGGGCGGGTAGAGACCCAGTACTTC
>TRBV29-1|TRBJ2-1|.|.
CSVEEPIIRDTYNEQFF
TGCAGCGTTGAAGAGCCTATCATCCGGGACACCTACAATGAGCAGTTCTTC
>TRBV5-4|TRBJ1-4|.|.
CASSVHDSGVANEKLFF
TGTGCCAGCAGCGTCCACGACAGCGGGGTCGCTAATGAAAAACTGTTTTTT
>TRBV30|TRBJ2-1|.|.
CAWSNLAEQFF
TGTGCCTGGAGTAACCTAGCGGAGCAGTTCTTC
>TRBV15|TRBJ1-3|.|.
CATSRDGGLISGNTIYF
TGTGCCACCAGCAGAGACGGTGGGCTAATCTCTGGAAACACCATATATTTT
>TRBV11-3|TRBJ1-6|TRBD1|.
CASKGTGGKPLHF
TGTGCCAGCAAGGGGACAGGTGGGAAACCCCTCCACTTT
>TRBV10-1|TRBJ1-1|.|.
CASTPTGNTEAFF
TGCGCCAGCACCCCGACAGGGAACACTGAAGCTTTCTTT
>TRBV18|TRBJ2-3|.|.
CASSPISDTQYF
TGTGCCAGCTCACCAATATCAGATACGCAGTATTTT
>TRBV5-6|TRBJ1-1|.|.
CASSLQGSMNTEAFF
TGTGCCAGCAGCTTACAGGGATCGATGAACACTGAAGCTTTCTTT
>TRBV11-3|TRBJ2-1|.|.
CASSLGRGESSYNEQFF
TGTGCCAGCAGCCTAGGTAGAGGCGAGAGCTCCTACAATGAGCAGTTCTTC
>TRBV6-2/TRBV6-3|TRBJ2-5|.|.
CASSYTSGGEQETQYF
TGTGCCAGCAGTTATACCAGTGGCGGGGAGCAAGAGACCCAGTACTTC
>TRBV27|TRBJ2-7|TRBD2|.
CASSLSKLAGVYEQYF
TGTGCCAGCAGTTTATCGAAACTAGCGGGAGTCTACGAGCAGTACTTC
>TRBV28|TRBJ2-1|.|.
CASNAQPGLPANEQFF
TGTGCCAGCAACGCGCAACCGGGACTCCCCGCCAATGAGCAGTTCTTC
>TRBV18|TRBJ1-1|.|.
CASSPRGGAVNTEAFF
TGTGCCAGCTCCCCCCGGGGGGGGGCGGTGAACACTGAAGCTTTCTTT
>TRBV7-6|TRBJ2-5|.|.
CASSLEAGSQETQYF
TGTGCCAGCAGCTTAGAGGCGGGTTCTCAAGAGACCCAGTACTTC
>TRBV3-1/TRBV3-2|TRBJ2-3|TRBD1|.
CASSQDSTGGGPDTQYF
TGTGCCAGCAGCCAAGATTCCACAGGGGGCGGCCCAGATACGCAGTATTTT
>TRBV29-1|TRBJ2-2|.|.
CSVSRQDTGELFF
TGCAGCGTTTCCCGACAGGACACCGGGGAGCTGTTTTTT
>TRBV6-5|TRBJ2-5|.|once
CAIFPGHQETQYF
TGTGCCATTTTCCCAGGGCACCAAGAGACCCAGTACTTC
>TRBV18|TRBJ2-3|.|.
CASSTLPPTDTQYF
TGTGCCAGCTCGACACTCCCCCCCACAGATACGCAGTATTTT
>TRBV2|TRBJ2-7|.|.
CASSEAPASSYEQYF
TGTGCCAGCAGTGAAGCGCCAGCGAGCTCCTACGAGCAGTACTTC
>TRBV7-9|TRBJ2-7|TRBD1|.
CASSLDRGPGEQYF
TGTGCCAGCAGCTTGGACAGGGGGCCAGGCGAGCAGTACTTC
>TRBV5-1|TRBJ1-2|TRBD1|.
CASSPTGANYGYTF
TGCGCCAGCAGCCCAACAGGGGCTAACTATGGCTACACCTTC
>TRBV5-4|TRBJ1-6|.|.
CASSLRSSYNSPLHF
TGTGCCAGCAGCTTGAGGAGCTCCTATAATTCACCCCTCCACTTT
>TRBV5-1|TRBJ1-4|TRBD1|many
CASSEGTVNEKLFF
TGCGCCAGCAGCGAAGGGACAGTGAATGAAAAACTGTTTTTT
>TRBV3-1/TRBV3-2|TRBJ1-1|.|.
CASSQGEGSWLEAFF
TGTGCCAGCAGCCAAGGTGAGGGAAGCTGGTTAGAGGCTTTCTTT
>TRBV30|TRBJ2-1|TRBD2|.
CAWVQGAGGRSSYNEQFF
TGTGCCTGGGTCCAGGGAGCGGGAGGCCGGAGCTCCTACAATGAGCAGTTCTTC
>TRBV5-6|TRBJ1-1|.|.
CASSFRGQAFF
TGTGCCAGCAGCTTCAGGGGACAAGCTTTCTTT
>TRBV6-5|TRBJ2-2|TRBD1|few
CASRVGQTTGELFF
TGTGCCAGCAGAGTGGGACAGACCACCGGGGAGCTGTTTTTT
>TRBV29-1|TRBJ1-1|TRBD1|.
CSVQPKRTGGNAEAFF
TGCAGCGTCCAACCAAAAAGGACAGGAGGGAATGCTGAAGCTTTCTTT
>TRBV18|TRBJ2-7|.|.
CASSPLQAGSYEQYF
TGTGCCAGCTCGCCATTACAGGCAGGCTCCTACGAGCAGTACTTC
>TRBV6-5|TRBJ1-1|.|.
CASSYSGPQNTEAFF
TGTGCCAGCAGTTACTCGGGGCCCCAAAACACTGAAGCTTTCTTT
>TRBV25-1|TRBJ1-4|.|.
CASSESQGSLEKLFF
TGTGCCAGCAGTGAATCCCAGGGCTCTTTAGAAAAACTGTTTTTT
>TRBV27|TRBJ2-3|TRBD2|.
CASSTGTRRDTQYF
TGTGCCAGCAGTACCGGGACTAGGAGAGATACGCAGTATTTT
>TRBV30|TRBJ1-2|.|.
CAWSLIAGGVGYTF
TGTGCCTGGAGTCTCATCGCCGGAGGGGTTGGCTACACCTTC
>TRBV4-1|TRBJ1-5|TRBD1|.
CASSQVVIRAGGQPQHF
TGCGCCAGCAGCCAAGTTGTTATACGGGCAGGGGGGCAGCCCCAGCATTTT
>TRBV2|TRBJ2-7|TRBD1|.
CASSSGTGADEQYF
TGTGCCAGCAGTTCCGGGACAGGGGCCGACGAGCAGTACTTC
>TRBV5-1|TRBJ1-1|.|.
CASSLRGGEAFF
TGCGCCAGCAGCTTGCGGGGGGGCGAAGCTTTCTTT
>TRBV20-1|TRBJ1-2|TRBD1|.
CSASQGGDGYTF
TGCAGTGCTAGTCAAGGGGGCGACGGCTACACCTTC
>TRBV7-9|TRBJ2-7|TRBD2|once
CASSYVAGGPYEQYF
TGTGCCAGCAGCTATGTAGCGGGAGGGCCGTACGAGCAGTACTTC